Sequencing of this T cell receptor (beta chain) was carried out in a study of control samples from healthy donors and cancer patients (TCRdb year 2020). About this clone itself: The antigen it recognizes is unknown. No base-level quality is on record; no much larger clone is a single base apart.

Receptor libraries were prepared by the immunoSEQ multiplex PCR assay. TCRdb obtained this table from immuneACCESS and retained in-frame rearrangements with V and J assigned. These tables miss some clones; where compared with another copy, unresolved V genes account for less than half of the shortfall, and the remainder is unexplained. Recorded for this sample are around 130,000 clones; around 92% of them occurred a single time. The ten largest clones capture 6% to 9.5% of the sample. Sequenced sample: PBMCs. This sequence originates from a man aged 45 to 65 with head and neck cancer.

The DNA sequence is as follows: TGTGCCAGCAGCTTTTTAGGGTCCTCCTACGAGCAGTACTTC. The encoded protein is CASSFLGSSYEQYF. The V and J genes are TRBV5-4 and TRBJ2-7; the D gene identity is not certain. CDR1 is given as SGHNT and CDR2 as YYREEE, both from the germline V gene (reference sequence). V drops 2 bases and J drops 0 bases, leaving 9 bases in between. Measured from the cysteine to the phenylalanine, the CDR3 is 14 residues long. Only the CDR3 DNA is retained, 42 bases long and in frame from the first base.